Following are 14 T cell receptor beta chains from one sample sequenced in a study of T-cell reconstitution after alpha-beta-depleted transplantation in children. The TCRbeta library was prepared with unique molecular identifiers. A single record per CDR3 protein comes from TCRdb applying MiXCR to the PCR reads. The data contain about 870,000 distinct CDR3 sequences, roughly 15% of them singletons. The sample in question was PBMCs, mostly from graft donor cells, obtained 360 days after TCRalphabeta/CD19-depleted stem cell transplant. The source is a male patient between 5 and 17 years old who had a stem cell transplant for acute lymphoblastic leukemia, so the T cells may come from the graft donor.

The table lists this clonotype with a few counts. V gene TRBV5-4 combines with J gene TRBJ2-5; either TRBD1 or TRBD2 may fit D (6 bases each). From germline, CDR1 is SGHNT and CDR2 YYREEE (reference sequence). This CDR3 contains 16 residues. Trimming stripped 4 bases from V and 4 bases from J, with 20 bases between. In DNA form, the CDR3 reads TGTGCCAGCAGCCAGAGGGGGGTTTTTGGGGGAGAGACCCAGTACTTC. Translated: CASSQRGVFGGETQYF.

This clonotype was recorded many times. Written as DNA, the CDR3 is TGTGCTAGTGGTTTGTCTACTAGCGGGAACCACGAGCAGTACTTC. This translates into CASGLSTSGNHEQYF. The V call is TRBV12-5, the J call TRBJ2-7; 10 bases agree with TRBD2. Germline trimming cut 2 bases from V and 5 bases from J; bases unmatched to any gene: 6. CDR1 and CDR2 from the germline V gene are LGHNT and FRNRAP. There are 15 residues in the CDR3. Together with reference TRBV12-5 and TRBJ2-7, the CDR3 gives the full variable domain: DARVTQTPRHKVTEMGQEVTMRCQPILGHNTVFWYRQTMMQGLELLAYFRNRAPLDDSGMPKDRFSAEMPDATLATLKIQPSEPRDSAVYFCASGLSTSGNHEQYFGPGTRLTVT.

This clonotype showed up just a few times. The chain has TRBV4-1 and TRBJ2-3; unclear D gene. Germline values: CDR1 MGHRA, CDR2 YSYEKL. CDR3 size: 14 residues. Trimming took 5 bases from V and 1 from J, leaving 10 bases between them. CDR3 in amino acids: CASSFYGGTDTQYF. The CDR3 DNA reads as TGCGCCAGCAGCTTTTATGGGGGCACAGATACGCAGTATTTT.

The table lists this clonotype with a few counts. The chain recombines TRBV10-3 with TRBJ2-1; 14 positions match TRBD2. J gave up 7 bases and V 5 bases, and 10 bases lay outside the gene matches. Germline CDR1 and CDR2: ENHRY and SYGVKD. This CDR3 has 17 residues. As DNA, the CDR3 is TGTGCCATCAGTTGGACCGGGACTAGCGGGAGTCGAAATGAGCAGTTCTTC. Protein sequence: CAISWTGTSGSRNEQFF.

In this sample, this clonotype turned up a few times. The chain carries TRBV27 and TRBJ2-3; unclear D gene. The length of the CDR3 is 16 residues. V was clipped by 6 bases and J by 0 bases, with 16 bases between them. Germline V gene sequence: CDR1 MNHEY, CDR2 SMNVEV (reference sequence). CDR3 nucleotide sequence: TGTGCCAGCAGCCCCGTTTATCCCCAAAGCACAGATACGCAGTATTTT. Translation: CASSPVYPQSTDTQYF.

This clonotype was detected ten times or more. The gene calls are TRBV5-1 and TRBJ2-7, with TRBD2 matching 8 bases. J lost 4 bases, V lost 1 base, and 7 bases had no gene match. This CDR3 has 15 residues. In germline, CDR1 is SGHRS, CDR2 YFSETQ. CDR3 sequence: CASSLNPSGSYEQYF. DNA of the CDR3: TGCGCCAGCAGCTTGAATCCTAGCGGGTCTTACGAGCAGTACTTC.

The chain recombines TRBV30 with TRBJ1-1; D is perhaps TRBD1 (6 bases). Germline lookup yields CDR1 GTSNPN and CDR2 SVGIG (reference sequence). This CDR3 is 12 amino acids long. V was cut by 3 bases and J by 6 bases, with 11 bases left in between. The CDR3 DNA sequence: TGTGCCTGGAGAGGGGGGGTCGCTGAAGCTTTCTTT. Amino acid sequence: CAWRGGVAEAFF.

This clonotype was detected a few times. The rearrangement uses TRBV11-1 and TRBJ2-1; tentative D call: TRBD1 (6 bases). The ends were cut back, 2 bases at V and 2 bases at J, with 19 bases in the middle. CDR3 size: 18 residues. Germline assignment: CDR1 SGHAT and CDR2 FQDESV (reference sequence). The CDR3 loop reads CASSLRFGDTQAYNEQFF. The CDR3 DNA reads TGTGCCAGCAGCTTACGGTTTGGGGACACCCAAGCCTACAATGAGCAGTTCTTC.

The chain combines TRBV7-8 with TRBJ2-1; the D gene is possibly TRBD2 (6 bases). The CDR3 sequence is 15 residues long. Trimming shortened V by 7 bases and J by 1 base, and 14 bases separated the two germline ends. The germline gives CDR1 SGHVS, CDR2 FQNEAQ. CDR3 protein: CASTDLSGSYNEQFF. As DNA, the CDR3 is TGTGCCAGCACCGACCTTAGCGGATCCTACAATGAGCAGTTCTTC.

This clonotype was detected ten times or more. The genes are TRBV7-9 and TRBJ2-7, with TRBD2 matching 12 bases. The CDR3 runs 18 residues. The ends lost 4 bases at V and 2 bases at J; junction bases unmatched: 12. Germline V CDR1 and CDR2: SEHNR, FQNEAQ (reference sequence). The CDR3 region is CASSSLTSGRFSTYEQYF. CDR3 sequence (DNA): TGTGCCAGCAGCTCGTTGACTAGCGGGAGATTTAGCACCTACGAGCAGTACTTC.

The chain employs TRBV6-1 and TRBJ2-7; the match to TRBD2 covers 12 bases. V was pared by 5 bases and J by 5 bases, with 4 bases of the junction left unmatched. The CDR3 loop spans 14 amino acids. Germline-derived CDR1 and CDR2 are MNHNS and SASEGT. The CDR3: CASSPTSGSNEQYF. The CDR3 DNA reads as TGTGCCAGCAGTCCGACTAGCGGGAGCAACGAGCAGTACTTC.

The chain's CDR3 is CASSRITSGTGSGANVLTF. CDR3 bases: TGCGCCAGCAGCCGCATAACCTCCGGGACGGGCTCTGGGGCCAACGTCCTGACTTTC. V usage is TRBV5-1 and J usage is TRBJ2-6, with D perhaps assigned TRBD1 or TRBD2 (5 bases each). The CDR3 is made up of 19 amino acids. V was clipped by 4 bases and J by 0 bases, with 20 bases between them. Germline V gene sequence: CDR1 SGHRS, CDR2 YFSETQ.

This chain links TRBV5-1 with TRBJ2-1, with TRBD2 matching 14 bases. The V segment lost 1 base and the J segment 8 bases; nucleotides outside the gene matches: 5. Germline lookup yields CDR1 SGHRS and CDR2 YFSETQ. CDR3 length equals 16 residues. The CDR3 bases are TGCGCCAGCAGCTTGAGAGGACTAGCGGGAGGCCATGAGCAGTTCTTC. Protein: CASSLRGLAGGHEQFF.

The CDR3 DNA reads TGTGCCAGCAGTTTTGGGGAGAACTATGGCTACACCTTC. Its protein product is CASSFGENYGYTF. V and J are TRBV27 and TRBJ1-2; no definite D call. In germline, CDR1 is MNHEY, CDR2 SMNVEV (reference sequence). The CDR3 is made up of 13 amino acids. Trimming removed 3 bases from V and 2 bases from J, with 7 bases in between.